The clone carrying this TCR beta chain has at least ten counts. This sample is part of a study of neurological immune-mediated disorders. MiXCR was run by TCRdb on the 5' RACE reads, yielding one entry per CDR3 protein. The sample lists 30,000 to 40,000 distinct CDR3 sequences, almost 7.5% occurring once. Sequencing was carried out using PBMCs. The receptor was isolated from a woman aged 40 to 50 in good health.

The CDR3 DNA reads as TGCGCCAGCAGGATACAGGGTTCTGGGGCCAACGTCCTGACTTTC. Translating it yields CASRIQGSGANVLTF. The genes are TRBV5-1 and TRBJ2-6; D might be TRBD1 (6 bases). CDR1 and CDR2 (germline): SGHRS, YFSETQ. The CDR3 contains 15 residues. V lost 5 bases to trimming and J lost 1 base, with 10 bases between them.